This T cell receptor beta chain was obtained from a study of shared clonotypes between healthy human individuals. Findings and caveats of the study: The diversity represented, both genetic and in exposure history, was limited by few donors.

Concerning this clone itself: The antigen remains unidentified.

Data came from immunoSEQ multiplex PCR; TCRdb stores just in-frame clones and leaves some out. The sample gives roughly 2.5 million clones, more than 80% of which show up once; over 0.12% is in the top ten. This TCR was sampled from a man younger than 35 in good health. Sequencing was performed on naive CD4+ T cells sorted from blood. Subset here: CD45RA+ positively selected.

The CDR3 protein is CASSLLRDSPYYGYTF. The CDR3 DNA reads as TGTGCCAGCAGCTTGCTTCGGGACAGCCCTTACTATGGCTACACCTTC. V gene TRBV7-9 combines with J gene TRBJ1-2; TRBD1 agrees at 7 bases. With 3 bases clipped from V and 3 bases from J, the junction kept 10 bases outside the gene matches. From germline, CDR1 is SEHNR and CDR2 FQNEAQ (reference sequence). This CDR3 comprises 16 residues.